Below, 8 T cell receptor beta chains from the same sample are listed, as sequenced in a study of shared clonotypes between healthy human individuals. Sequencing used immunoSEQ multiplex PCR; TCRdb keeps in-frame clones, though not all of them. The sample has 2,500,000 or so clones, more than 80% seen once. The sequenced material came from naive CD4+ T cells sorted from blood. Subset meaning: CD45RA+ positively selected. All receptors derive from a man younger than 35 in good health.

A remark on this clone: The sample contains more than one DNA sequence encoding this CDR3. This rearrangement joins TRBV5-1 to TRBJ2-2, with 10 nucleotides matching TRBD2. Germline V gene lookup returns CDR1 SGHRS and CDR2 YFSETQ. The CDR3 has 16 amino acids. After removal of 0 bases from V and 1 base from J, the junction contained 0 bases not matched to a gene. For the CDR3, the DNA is TGCGCCAGCAGCTTGGGGACTAGCGGGAACACCGGGGAGCTGTTTTTT. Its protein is CASSLGTSGNTGELFF. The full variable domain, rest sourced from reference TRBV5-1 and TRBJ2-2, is KAGVTQTPRYLIKTRGQQVTLSCSPISGHRSVSWYQQTPGQGLQFLFEYFSETQRNKGNFPGRFSGRQFSNSRSEMNVSTLELGDSALYLCASSLGTSGNTGELFFGEGSRLTVL.

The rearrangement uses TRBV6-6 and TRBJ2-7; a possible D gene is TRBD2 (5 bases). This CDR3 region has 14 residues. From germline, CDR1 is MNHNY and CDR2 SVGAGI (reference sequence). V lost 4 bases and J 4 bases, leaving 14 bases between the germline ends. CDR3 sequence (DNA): TGTGCCAGCAGTTCCGAGGGTCCAATTTACGAGCAGTACTTC. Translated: CASSSEGPIYEQYF.

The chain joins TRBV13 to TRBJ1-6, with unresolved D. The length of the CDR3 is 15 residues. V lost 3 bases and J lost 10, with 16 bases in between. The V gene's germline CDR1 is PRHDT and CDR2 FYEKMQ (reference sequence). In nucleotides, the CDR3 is TGTGCCAGCAGCTTCCGGGGAGGGTCCGGCTCACCCCTCCACTTT. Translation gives CASSFRGGSGSPLHF.

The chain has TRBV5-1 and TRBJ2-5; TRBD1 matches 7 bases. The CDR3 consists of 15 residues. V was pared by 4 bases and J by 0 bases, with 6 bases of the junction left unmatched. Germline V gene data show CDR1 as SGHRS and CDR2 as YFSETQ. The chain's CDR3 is CASSQLQGYQETQYF. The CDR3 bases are TGCGCCAGCAGCCAACTACAGGGGTACCAAGAGACCCAGTACTTC.

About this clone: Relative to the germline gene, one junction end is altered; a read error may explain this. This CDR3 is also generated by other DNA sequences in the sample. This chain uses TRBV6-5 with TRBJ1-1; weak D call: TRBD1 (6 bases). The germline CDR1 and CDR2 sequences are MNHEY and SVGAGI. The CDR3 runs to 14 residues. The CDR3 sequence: CVKFWGAYDTEAFF. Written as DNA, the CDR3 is TGCGTAAAGTTTTGGGGGGCGTACGACACTGAAGCTTTCTTT.

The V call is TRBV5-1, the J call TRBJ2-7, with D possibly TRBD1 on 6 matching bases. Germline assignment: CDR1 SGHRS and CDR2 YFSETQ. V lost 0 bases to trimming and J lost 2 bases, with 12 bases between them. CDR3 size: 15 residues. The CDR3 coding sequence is TGCGCCAGCAGCTTGGCCCCAGGGGTAGCCTACGAGCAGTACTTC. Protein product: CASSLAPGVAYEQYF. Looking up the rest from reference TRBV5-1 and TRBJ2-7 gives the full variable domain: KAGVTQTPRYLIKTRGQQVTLSCSPISGHRSVSWYQQTPGQGLQFLFEYFSETQRNKGNFPGRFSGRQFSNSRSEMNVSTLELGDSALYLCASSLAPGVAYEQYFGPGTRLTVT.

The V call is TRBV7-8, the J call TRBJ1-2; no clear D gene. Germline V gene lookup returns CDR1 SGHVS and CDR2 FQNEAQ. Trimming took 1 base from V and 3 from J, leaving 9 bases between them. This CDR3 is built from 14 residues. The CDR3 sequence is CASSLVAQDYGYTF. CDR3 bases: TGTGCCAGCAGCTTAGTGGCTCAAGACTATGGCTACACCTTC.

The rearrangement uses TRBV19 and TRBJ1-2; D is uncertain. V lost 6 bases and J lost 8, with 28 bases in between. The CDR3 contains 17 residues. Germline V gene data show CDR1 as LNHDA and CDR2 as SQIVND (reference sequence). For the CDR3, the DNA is TGTGCCAGTAGGGGAAGGACGGAGCCGCGACCCCGGCGGGGCTACACCTTC. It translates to CASRGRTEPRPRRGYTF.